Below, 3 T cell receptor beta chains from the same sample are listed, as sequenced in a study of CD8 T cells in ankylosing spondylitis. TCRdb passed the 5' RACE reads through MiXCR, listing each CDR3 protein once. The sample holds about 250,000 distinct CDR3 sequences, 30% to 40% seen once. Sequencing used blood, either unsorted or a sorted T cell fraction (not recorded which). The receptors were gathered from a male donor with ankylosing spondylitis or in good health (not recorded which).

The genes are TRBV9 and TRBJ1-2; D remains unclear. The CDR3 is made up of 14 amino acids. Germline lookup yields CDR1 SGDLS and CDR2 YYNGEE. Trimming left V 0 bases short and J 8 bases short, with 14 bases between. CDR3 nucleotide sequence: TGTGCCAGCAGCGTAGGAGGGAGGAATGAGGGCTACACCTTC. Encoded protein: CASSVGGRNEGYTF.

This clonotype has a handful of counts. The V call is TRBV29-1, the J call TRBJ2-5, with TRBD2 matching over 9 bases. CDR1 and CDR2 from the germline V gene are SQVTM and ANQGSEA. Trimming cost V 0 bases and J 5 bases; bases outside gene matches: 10. The CDR3 extends over 16 amino acids. Here the CDR3 DNA reads TGCAGCGTTGAAGAGGGGCTAGCGGGGTTCGAGGAGACCCAGTACTTC. It translates to CSVEEGLAGFEETQYF.

The gene calls are TRBV20-1 and TRBJ2-3, with 7 bases lining up with TRBD2. Trimming cost V 0 bases and J 4 bases; bases outside gene matches: 10. Germline CDR1 reads DFQATT; CDR2 reads SNEGSKA (reference sequence). CDR3 length: 16 amino acids. CDR3 sequence reads: CSARDRGGLEPDTQYF. As DNA, the CDR3 is TGCAGTGCTAGAGATCGCGGTGGACTAGAGCCAGATACGCAGTATTTT.